Sequencing of this T cell receptor (beta chain) was carried out in a study of regulatory T cells in long-lasting Graves disease. Overall study results and limits: Whereas new patients shared 800 to 1,000 public clonotypes, persistent patients shared more, at 2,500 to 3,500.

This clonotype was observed at least ten times. Its antigen is currently unknown. Library construction for TCR beta used iRepertoire HTBI primers and Arm-PCR of CDR3 regions. TCRdb itself ran the multiplex PCR reads through MiXCR, one entry per CDR3 protein. The sample records around 400,000 distinct CDR3 sequences, less than 20% being singletons. Germline values: CDR1 SGHRS, CDR2 YFSETQ. Trimming removed 4 bases from V and 2 bases from J, with 6 bases in between. The CDR3 length is 12 residues. Time point given: newly diagnosed GD, antithyroid drugs for less than 3 months. TCR sequences were obtained from RNA taken from PBMCs.

This chain links TRBV5-1 with TRBJ1-2; D gene uncertain. This TCR was sampled from a female donor with Graves disease. The starting material was peripheral blood mononuclear cells (PBMCs), obtained at new diagnosis, from a patient treated with antithyroid drugs. CDR3 nucleotide sequence: TGCGCCAGCAGCCCCGCAAACTATGGCTACACCTTC. Translation gives CASSPANYGYTF. The full variable domain, its missing parts supplied by reference TRBV5-1 and TRBJ1-2, is KAGVTQTPRYLIKTRGQQVTLSCSPISGHRSVSWYQQTPGQGLQFLFEYFSETQRNKGNFPGRFSGRQFSNSRSEMNVSTLELGDSALYLCASSPANYGYTFGSGTRLTVV.